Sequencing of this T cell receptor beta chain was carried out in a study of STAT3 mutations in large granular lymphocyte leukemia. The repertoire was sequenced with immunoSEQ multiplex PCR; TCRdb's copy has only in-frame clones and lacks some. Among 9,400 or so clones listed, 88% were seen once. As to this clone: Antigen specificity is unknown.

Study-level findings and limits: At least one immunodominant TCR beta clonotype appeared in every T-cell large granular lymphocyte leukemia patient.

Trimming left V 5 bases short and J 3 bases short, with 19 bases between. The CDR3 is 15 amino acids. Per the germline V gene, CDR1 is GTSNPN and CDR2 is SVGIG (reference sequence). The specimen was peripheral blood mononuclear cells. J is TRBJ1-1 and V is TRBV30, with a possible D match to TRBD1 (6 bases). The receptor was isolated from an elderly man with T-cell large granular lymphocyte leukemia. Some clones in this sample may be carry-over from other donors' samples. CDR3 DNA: TGTGCCTGGGGTCCACAGGGTAAGGTGTACACTGAAGCTTTCTTT. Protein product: CAWGPQGKVYTEAFF. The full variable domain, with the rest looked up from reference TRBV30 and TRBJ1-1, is SQTIHQWPATLVQPVGSPLSLECTVEGTSNPNLYWYRQAAGRGLQLLFYSVGIGQISSEVPQNLSASRPQDRQFILSSKKLLLSDSGFYLCAWGPQGKVYTEAFFGQGTRLTVV.